This T cell receptor beta chain emerged from a study of shared clonotypes between healthy human individuals. Study background: The donors, a couple of women and three men, were aged 18 to 49. CD8 memory received one plate per donor, CD8 naive two, CD4 memory three and CD4 naive three.

Comments on this clone: Its antigen is undetermined.

Findings of the study overall: Unshared clonotypes carried lower generation probabilities than those common to all four donors.

Donors were healthy HIV-negative adults without recently reported acute infections or vaccinations. Produced via immunoSEQ multiplex PCR; TCRdb's table is partial and in-frame only. Found here are some 2,100,000 clones, approximately 95% of them singletons; the top ten hold 0.13%. Trimming removed 1 base at V and 9 bases at J, with 14 bases between. The V gene's germline CDR1 is MGHRA and CDR2 YSYEKL. CDR3 length: 14 amino acids. The sample consisted of naive CD4+ T cells sorted from blood. Subset of the sample: CD45RA+ positively selected. J is TRBJ2-3 and V is TRBV4-1; TRBD2 might be the D (6 bases). The sequence came from a man aged 18 to 30 in good health. The CDR3 sequence is CASSQGEGRETQYF. Here the CDR3 DNA reads TGCGCCAGCAGCCAAGGAGAGGGCCGGGAGACGCAGTATTTT.